The clone carrying this TCR beta chain was observed a handful of times. No antigen is known for it. Together with a sample-barcoded 5' primer, a J-beta primer mix was included in a second PCR lasting about 7 to 11 cycles. TCRdb re-called the 5' RACE reads with MiXCR, one entry per CDR3 protein. The repertoire has approximately 1.5 million distinct CDR3 sequences, around 36% of them found once; the top ten carry over 9%. Between the trimmed V and J ends, which lost 10 bases and 9 bases, there was a span of 22 bases. There are 14 residues in the CDR3. Looked up from germline, CDR1 is SGHAT and CDR2 is FQDESV (reference sequence). The data belong to a study of blood T cells in healthy people across ages. Study-level background: For every two T cells, template switching captured about one barcoded beta molecule.

Study conclusions and caveats: Both naive CD4+ cell counts and diversity were greater in long-lived donors than in aged donors. Getting older went along with TCR beta diversity per million T cells dropping roughly linearly. In these data, TCR beta diversity tracked strongly with naive T cell percentage.

This clonotype originated in a woman in her twenties or thirties in good health. What was sequenced was blood. The rearrangement links TRBV11-1 to TRBJ2-1; D is undetermined. CDR3 amino acids: CATTPASPLTEQFF. The CDR3 DNA reads TGTGCCACCACCCCAGCTTCCCCCTTAACTGAGCAGTTCTTC.